A selection of T cell receptor beta chains follows, all from one sample in a study of shared clonotypes between healthy human individuals. The assay was immunoSEQ multiplex PCR, and TCRdb's table has in-frame clones only and misses some. The sample contains approximately 640,000 clones, roughly 88% of which appear only once. Sequencing input: memory CD8+ T cells from PBMCs. Receptors originate from a young man in good health. Some clones in this sample may be carry-over from other donors' samples. Both conserved end residues are trimmed from each CDR3. The order of the fields is V gene, J gene, CDR3 protein.

>TRBV29-1|TRBJ2-7
SVSGTSGSPYYEQY
>TRBV25-1|TRBJ2-1
ASRSNEQF
>TRBV7-6|TRBJ2-7
ASSNKDSPYEQY
>TRBV5-5|TRBJ2-7
ASSWGQAAFGYEQY
>TRBV27|TRBJ2-7
ASSLYYRTKYEQY
>TRBV6-1|TRBJ1-2
ASSEGPDSWRPNYGYT
>TRBV5-6|TRBJ1-2
ASSLGPGQRSYGYT
>TRBV6-1|TRBJ1-5
ASSEVSSPISNQPQH
>TRBV7-8|TRBJ1-1
ASSSSTRPTEAF
>TRBV4-3|TRBJ1-5
ASSRIRDITPQH
>TRBV12-5|TRBJ1-1
ASGLVPPTGTGETEAF